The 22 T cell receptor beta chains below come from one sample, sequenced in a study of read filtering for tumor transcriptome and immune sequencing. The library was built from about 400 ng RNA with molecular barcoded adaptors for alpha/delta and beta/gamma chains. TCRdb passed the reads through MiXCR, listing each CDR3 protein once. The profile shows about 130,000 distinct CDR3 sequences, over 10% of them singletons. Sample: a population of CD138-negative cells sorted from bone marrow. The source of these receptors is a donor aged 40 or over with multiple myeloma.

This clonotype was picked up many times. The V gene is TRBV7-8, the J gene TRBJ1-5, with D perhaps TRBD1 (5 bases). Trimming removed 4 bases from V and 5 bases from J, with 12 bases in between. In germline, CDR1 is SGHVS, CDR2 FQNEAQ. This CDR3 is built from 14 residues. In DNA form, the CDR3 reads TGTGCCAGCAGCTCTTCAGGGAGGCATCAGCCCCAGCATTTT. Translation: CASSSSGRHQPQHF.

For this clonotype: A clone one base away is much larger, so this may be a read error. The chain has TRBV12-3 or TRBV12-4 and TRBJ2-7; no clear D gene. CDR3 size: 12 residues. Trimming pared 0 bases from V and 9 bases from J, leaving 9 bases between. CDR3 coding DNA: TGTGCCAGCAGTTTAGCCCCCGTGGGGCAGTACTTC. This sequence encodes CASSLAPVGQYF.

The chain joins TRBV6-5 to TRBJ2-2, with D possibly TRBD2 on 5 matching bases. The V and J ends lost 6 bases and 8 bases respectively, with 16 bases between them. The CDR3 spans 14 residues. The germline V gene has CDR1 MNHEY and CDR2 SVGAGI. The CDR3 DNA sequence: TGTGCCAGCAGCGGGATTAGCTGGAATGGGGAGCTGTTTTTT. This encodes CASSGISWNGELFF.

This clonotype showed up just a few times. The CDR3 DNA is TGTGCCAGCAGCGCCGGACAGCCTGAACAAGAGACCCAGTACTTC. Encoded protein: CASSAGQPEQETQYF. The chain couples TRBV9 to TRBJ2-5, with a weak D call TRBD1 (6 bases). The CDR3 length is 15 residues. Germline-derived CDR1 and CDR2 are SGDLS and YYNGEE. V lost 3 bases and J 2 bases, leaving 14 bases between the germline ends.

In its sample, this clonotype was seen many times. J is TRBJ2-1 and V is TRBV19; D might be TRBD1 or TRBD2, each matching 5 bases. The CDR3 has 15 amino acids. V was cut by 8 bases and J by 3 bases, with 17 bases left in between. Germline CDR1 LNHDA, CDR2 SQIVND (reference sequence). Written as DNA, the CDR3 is TGTGCCAGTGCAGAGGGGTTTAGTGGCTACAATGAGCAGTTCTTC. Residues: CASAEGFSGYNEQFF.

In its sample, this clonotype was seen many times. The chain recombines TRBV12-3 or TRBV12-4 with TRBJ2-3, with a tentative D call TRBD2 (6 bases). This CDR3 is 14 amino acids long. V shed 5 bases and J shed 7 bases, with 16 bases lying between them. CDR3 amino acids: CASSLAAGPNTQYF. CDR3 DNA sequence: TGTGCCAGCAGTCTTGCCGCGGGACCGAATACGCAGTATTTT.

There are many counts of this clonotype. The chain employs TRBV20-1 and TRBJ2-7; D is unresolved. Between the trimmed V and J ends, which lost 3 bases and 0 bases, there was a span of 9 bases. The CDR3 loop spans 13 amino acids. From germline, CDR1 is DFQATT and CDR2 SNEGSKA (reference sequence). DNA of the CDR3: TGCAGTGCTAGTACTGGCAGCTCCTACGAGCAGTACTTC. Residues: CSASTGSSYEQYF.

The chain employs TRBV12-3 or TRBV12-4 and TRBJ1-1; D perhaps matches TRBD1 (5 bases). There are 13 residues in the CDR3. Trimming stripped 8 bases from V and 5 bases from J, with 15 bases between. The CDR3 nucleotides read TGTGCCAGCGCCTTAAATGGGGGGACTGAAGCTTTCTTT. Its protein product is CASALNGGTEAFF.

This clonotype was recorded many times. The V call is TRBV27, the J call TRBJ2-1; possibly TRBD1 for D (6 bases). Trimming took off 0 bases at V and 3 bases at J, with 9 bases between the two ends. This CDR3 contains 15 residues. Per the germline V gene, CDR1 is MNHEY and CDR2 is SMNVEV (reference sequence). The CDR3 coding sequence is TGTGCCAGCAGTTTATCGACAGGTATCTACAATGAGCAGTTCTTC. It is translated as CASSLSTGIYNEQFF.

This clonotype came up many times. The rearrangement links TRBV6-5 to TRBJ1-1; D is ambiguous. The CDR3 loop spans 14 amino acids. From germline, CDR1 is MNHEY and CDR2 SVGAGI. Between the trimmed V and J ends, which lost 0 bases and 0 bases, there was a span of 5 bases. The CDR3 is CASSYSGMNTEAFF. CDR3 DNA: TGTGCCAGCAGTTACTCGGGCATGAACACTGAAGCTTTCTTT.

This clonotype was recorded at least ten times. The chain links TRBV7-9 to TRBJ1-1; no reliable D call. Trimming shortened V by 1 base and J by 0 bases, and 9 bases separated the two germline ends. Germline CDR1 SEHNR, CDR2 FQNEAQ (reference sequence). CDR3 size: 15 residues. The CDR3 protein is CASSLGRPMNTEAFF. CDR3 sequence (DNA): TGTGCCAGCAGCTTAGGTAGGCCGATGAACACTGAAGCTTTCTTT.

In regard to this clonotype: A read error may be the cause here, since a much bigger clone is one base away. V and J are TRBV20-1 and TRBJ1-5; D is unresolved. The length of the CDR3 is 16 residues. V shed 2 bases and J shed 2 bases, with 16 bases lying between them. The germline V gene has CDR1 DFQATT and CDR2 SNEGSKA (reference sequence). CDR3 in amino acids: CSARKPALGGNQPQHF. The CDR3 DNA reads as TGCAGTGCTAGAAAACCGGCCCTAGGTGGCAATCAGCCCCAGCATTTT.

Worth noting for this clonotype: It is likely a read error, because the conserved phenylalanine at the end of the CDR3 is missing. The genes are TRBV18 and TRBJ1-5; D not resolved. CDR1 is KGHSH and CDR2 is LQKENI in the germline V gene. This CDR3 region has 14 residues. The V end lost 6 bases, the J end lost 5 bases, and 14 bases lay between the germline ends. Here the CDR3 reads CASSPRPIDQPQHS. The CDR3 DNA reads TGTGCCAGCTCGCCTAGGCCCATCGATCAGCCCCAGCATTCT.

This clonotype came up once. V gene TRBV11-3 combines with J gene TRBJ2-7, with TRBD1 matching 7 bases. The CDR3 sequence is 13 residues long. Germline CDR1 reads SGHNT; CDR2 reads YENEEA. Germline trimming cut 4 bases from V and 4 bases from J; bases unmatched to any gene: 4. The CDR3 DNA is TGTGCCAGCAGCTGGGACAGCCGTTACGAGCAGTACTTC. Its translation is CASSWDSRYEQYF.

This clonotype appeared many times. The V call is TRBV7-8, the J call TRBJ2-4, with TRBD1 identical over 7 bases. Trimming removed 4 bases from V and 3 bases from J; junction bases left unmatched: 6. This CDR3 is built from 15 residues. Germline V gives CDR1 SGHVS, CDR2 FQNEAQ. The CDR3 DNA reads TGTGCCAGCAGCTCCCGCACAGGGGACAAAAACATTCAGTACTTC. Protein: CASSSRTGDKNIQYF.

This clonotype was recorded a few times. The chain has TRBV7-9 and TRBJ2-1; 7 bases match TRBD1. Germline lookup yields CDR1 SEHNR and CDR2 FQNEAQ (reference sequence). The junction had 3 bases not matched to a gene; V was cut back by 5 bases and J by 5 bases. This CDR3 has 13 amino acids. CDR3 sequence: CASSRTGDNEQFF. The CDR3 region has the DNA TGTGCCAGCAGCCGAACAGGGGACAATGAGCAGTTCTTC.

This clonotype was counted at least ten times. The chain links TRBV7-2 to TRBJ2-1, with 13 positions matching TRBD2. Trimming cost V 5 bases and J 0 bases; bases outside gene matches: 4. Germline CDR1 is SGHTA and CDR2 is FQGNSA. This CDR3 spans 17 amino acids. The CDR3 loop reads CASSPRTSGSSYNEQFF. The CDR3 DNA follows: TGTGCCAGCAGCCCCCGGACTAGCGGGAGCTCCTACAATGAGCAGTTCTTC.

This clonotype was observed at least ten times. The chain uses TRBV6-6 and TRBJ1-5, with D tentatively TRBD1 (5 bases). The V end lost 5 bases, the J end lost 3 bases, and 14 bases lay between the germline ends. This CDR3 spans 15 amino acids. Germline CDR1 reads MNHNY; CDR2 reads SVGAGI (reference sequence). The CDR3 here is CASSPGRRINQPQHF. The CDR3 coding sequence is TGTGCCAGCAGTCCGGGGCGCCGAATCAATCAGCCCCAGCATTTT.

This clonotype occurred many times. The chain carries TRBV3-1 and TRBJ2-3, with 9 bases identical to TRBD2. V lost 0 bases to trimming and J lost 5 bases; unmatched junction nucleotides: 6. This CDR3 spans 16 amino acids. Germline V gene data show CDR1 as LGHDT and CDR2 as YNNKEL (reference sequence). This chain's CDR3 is CASSQDGLARQDTQYF. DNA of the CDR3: TGTGCCAGCAGCCAAGATGGACTAGCGAGGCAAGATACGCAGTATTTT.

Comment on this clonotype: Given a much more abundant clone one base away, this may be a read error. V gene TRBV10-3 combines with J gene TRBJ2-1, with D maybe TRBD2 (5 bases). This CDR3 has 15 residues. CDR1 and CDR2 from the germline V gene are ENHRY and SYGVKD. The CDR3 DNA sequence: TGTGCCATCAGTGAGTCAGGCGGGTTGAGGAATGAGCAGCTCTTC. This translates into CAISESGGLRNEQLF.

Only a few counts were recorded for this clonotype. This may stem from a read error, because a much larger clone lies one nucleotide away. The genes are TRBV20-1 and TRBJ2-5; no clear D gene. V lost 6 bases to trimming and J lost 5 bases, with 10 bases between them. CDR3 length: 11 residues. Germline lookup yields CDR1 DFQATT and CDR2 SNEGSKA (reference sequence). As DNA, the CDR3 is TGCAGTGCGACGTTGAGGGAGACCCAGTACTTC. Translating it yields CSATLRETQYF.

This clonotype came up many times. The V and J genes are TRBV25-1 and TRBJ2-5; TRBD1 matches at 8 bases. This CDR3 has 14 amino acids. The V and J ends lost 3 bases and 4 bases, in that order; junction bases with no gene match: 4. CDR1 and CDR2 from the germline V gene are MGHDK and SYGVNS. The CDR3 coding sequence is TGTGCCAGCAGTGACGACAGGGGAGGAGAGACCCAGTACTTC. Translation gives CASSDDRGGETQYF. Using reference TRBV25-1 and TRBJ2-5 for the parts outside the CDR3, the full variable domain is EADIYQTPRYLVIGTGKKITLECSQTMGHDKMYWYQQDPGMELHLIHYSYGVNSTEKGDLSSESTVSRIRTEHFPLTLESARPSHTSQYLCASSDDRGGETQYFGPGTRLLVL.